These 23 T cell receptor beta chains came from one sample sequenced in a study of shared clonotypes between healthy human individuals. CD45RO-negative, CCR7-positively selected cells formed the naive CD8 fraction, excluding terminally differentiated effector memory CD45RA+ cells. Clones were read by immunoSEQ multiplex PCR, and TCRdb kept only the in-frame ones, dropping some. This table holds about 2 million clones, approximately 94% found once. Sequences were obtained from naive CD8+ T cells sorted from blood. The receptors shown here come from a man between 18 and 29 years old in good health.

The V call is TRBV7-3, the J call TRBJ2-3; 9 nucleotides match TRBD2. Germline loops: CDR1 SGHTA, CDR2 FQGTGA. After removal of 0 bases from V and 0 bases from J, the junction contained 7 bases not matched to a gene. The CDR3 length is 18 residues. The CDR3 sequence is CASSLTFSAGGSTDTQYF. CDR3 in DNA: TGTGCCAGCAGCTTAACGTTCTCAGCGGGGGGAAGCACAGATACGCAGTATTTT.

The chain links TRBV15 to TRBJ2-5, with 9 bases lining up with TRBD2. V gave up 4 bases and J gave up 3 bases; unmatched junction bases: 3. Germline assignment: CDR1 LNHNV and CDR2 YYDKDF (reference sequence). The CDR3 is made up of 14 amino acids. In DNA form, the CDR3 reads TGTGCCACCAGCACGACTAGCGGTGAAGAGACCCAGTACTTC. It yields the protein CATSTTSGEETQYF.

The chain employs TRBV30 and TRBJ1-6; 7 bases line up with TRBD1. CDR1 and CDR2 from the germline V gene are GTSNPN and SVGIG (reference sequence). The ends lost 3 bases at V and 7 bases at J; junction bases unmatched: 3. The CDR3 loop spans 13 amino acids. CDR3: CAWRRDRNSPLHF. CDR3 coding DNA: TGTGCCTGGAGGAGGGACAGAAATTCACCCCTCCACTTT.

The chain carries TRBV7-9 and TRBJ2-2, with 7 bases fitting TRBD2. CDR3 length: 16 residues. Germline CDR1 is SEHNR and CDR2 is FQNEAQ (reference sequence). Trimming cost V 1 base and J 6 bases; bases outside gene matches: 8. CDR3 bases: TGTGCCAGCAGCTTAGTCGTGGCCGGGAGGCCCGGGGAGCTGTTTTTT. Protein sequence: CASSLVVAGRPGELFF.

The chain recombines TRBV11-2 with TRBJ2-1; D remains ambiguous. Germline CDR1 reads SGHAT; CDR2 reads FQNNGV. This CDR3 spans 14 amino acids. V lost 7 bases to trimming and J lost 3 bases, with 13 bases between them. This chain's CDR3 is CASTPLESYNEQFF. The CDR3 DNA sequence: TGTGCCAGCACCCCCCTCGAGAGCTACAATGAGCAGTTCTTC.

The chain combines TRBV7-9 with TRBJ1-6; D is unclear. CDR3 size: 14 residues. Trimming cost V 1 base and J 8 bases, with 9 bases left between them. Germline CDR1 reads SEHNR; CDR2 reads FQNEAQ (reference sequence). The CDR3 coding sequence is TGTGCCAGCAGCTTAGAAGCGGCAGATTCACCCCTCCACTTT. Protein sequence: CASSLEAADSPLHF.

The J gene is TRBJ2-7, the V gene TRBV11-2; TRBD1 is a possible D gene (6 bases). V was cut by 3 bases and J by 7 bases, with 7 bases left in between. The CDR3 is 11 amino acids. The germline gives CDR1 SGHAT, CDR2 FQNNGV. The CDR3 loop is CASSFGQEQYF. The CDR3 DNA sequence: TGTGCCAGCAGCTTCGGACAGGAGCAGTACTTC.

The chain has TRBV4-3 and TRBJ2-1; a possible D gene is TRBD2 (5 bases). This CDR3 region has 14 residues. V was trimmed by 3 bases and J by 7 bases, leaving 13 bases between them. Germline V lookup: CDR1 LGHNA, CDR2 YSLEER. CDR3 sequence (DNA): TGCGCCAGCAGCCAGCGGACTTTGGGGAATGAGCAGTTCTTC. As protein: CASSQRTLGNEQFF.

Of note for this clone: Other DNA sequences within the sample encode an identical CDR3. The chain links TRBV28 to TRBJ1-1, with D maybe TRBD1 (6 bases). The CDR3 consists of 13 residues. The germline CDR1 and CDR2 sequences are MDHEN and SYDVKM. The V and J ends lost 6 bases and 4 bases respectively, with 12 bases between them. The CDR3 region is CASRPTGSTEAFF. The CDR3 DNA follows: TGTGCCAGCAGACCTACAGGGAGCACTGAAGCTTTCTTT.

Remarks on this clone: Distinct nucleotide sequences in the sample also encode this CDR3. This rearrangement joins TRBV27 to TRBJ2-7; TRBD1 might be the D (5 bases). The CDR3 loop spans 13 amino acids. Germline loops: CDR1 MNHEY, CDR2 SMNVEV (reference sequence). V gave up 5 bases and J gave up 0 bases, with 8 bases separating them. The CDR3 loop reads CASSADSSYEQYF. The CDR3 nucleotides are TGTGCCAGCAGTGCAGACAGCTCCTACGAGCAGTACTTC.

This chain connects TRBV14 to TRBJ2-7; unclear D gene. This CDR3 is built from 16 residues. In germline, CDR1 is SGHDN, CDR2 FVKESK. V lost 3 bases and J lost 0, with 15 bases in between. CDR3: CASSHYVGIFSYEQYF. The CDR3 coding sequence is TGTGCCAGCAGCCACTATGTCGGAATCTTCTCCTACGAGCAGTACTTC.

The chain has TRBV10-1 and TRBJ2-5; 7 positions agree with TRBD1. CDR3 size: 14 residues. V lost 3 bases, J lost 3 bases, and 4 bases stayed unmatched. Looked up from germline, CDR1 is WNHNN and CDR2 is SYGVQD (reference sequence). This CDR3 is CASSESGTEETQYF. The CDR3 nucleotides read TGCGCCAGCAGTGAATCCGGGACAGAAGAGACCCAGTACTTC.

Of note for this clone: Additional DNA sequences in this sample encode the identical CDR3. The rearrangement uses TRBV13 and TRBJ2-3; D not certain. This CDR3 has 12 residues. Germline loops: CDR1 PRHDT, CDR2 FYEKMQ (reference sequence). V was cut by 3 bases and J by 3 bases, with 4 bases left in between. Written as DNA, the CDR3 is TGTGCCAGCAGCTTGCAAACAGATACGCAGTATTTT. It specifies CASSLQTDTQYF.

The gene calls are TRBV6-1 and TRBJ2-2; D unclear. Per germline, CDR1 MNHNS and CDR2 SASEGT. The CDR3 spans 16 residues. Trimming shortened V by 0 bases and J by 0 bases, and 8 bases separated the two germline ends. The CDR3 reads CASSEARPTNTGELFF. The CDR3 nucleotides read TGTGCCAGCAGTGAAGCAAGGCCTACGAACACCGGGGAGCTGTTTTTT.

This chain's CDR3 is CASSPGQGVSPLHF. The CDR3 DNA follows: TGTGCCAGCAGTCCTGGACAGGGCGTTTCACCCCTCCACTTT. V and J are TRBV6-5 and TRBJ1-6; TRBD1 matches 8 bases. Germline trimming cut 5 bases from V and 9 bases from J; bases unmatched to any gene: 6. The germline CDR1 and CDR2 sequences are MNHEY and SVGAGI. There are 14 residues in the CDR3.

Details on this clone: The sample carries other DNA sequences with the same CDR3. The rearrangement joins TRBV5-6 to TRBJ2-5; D not resolved. The germline gives CDR1 SGHDT, CDR2 YYEEEE. The CDR3 covers 13 residues. The ends were cut back, 4 bases at V and 3 bases at J, with 10 bases in the middle. The CDR3 loop is CASSLDREETQYF. The CDR3 DNA is TGTGCCAGCAGCCTGGATAGGGAAGAGACCCAGTACTTC.

The genes are TRBV2 and TRBJ2-2; 8 bases match TRBD2. The trim removed 0 bases at V and 6 bases at J, leaving 15 bases unmatched. The CDR3 sequence is 19 residues long. Germline V gene sequence: CDR1 SNHLY, CDR2 FYNNEI. The CDR3 sequence is CASSEALGLSGGFPGELFF. DNA for the CDR3: TGTGCCAGCAGTGAAGCGCTTGGGTTGAGCGGGGGTTTTCCCGGGGAGCTGTTTTTT.

This chain uses TRBV7-8 with TRBJ1-1; 7 bases match TRBD1. V was pared by 4 bases and J by 2 bases, with 4 bases of the junction left unmatched. The germline V gene has CDR1 SGHVS and CDR2 FQNEAQ. CDR3 size: 14 residues. CDR3 protein: CASSYRDSNTEAFF. For the CDR3, the DNA is TGTGCCAGCAGCTACCGGGACAGTAACACTGAAGCTTTCTTT.

V and J are TRBV6-4 and TRBJ2-3, with D tentatively TRBD2 (5 bases). Trimming stripped 5 bases from V and 4 bases from J, with 10 bases between. This CDR3 comprises 13 residues. Germline CDR1 and CDR2: MRHNA and SNTAGT. The CDR3 sequence: CASSLDGADTQYF. The CDR3 nucleotides are TGTGCCAGCAGTCTCGACGGGGCAGATACGCAGTATTTT.

The chain employs TRBV6-5 and TRBJ1-6; 9 bases match TRBD1. The CDR3 runs to 16 residues. V lost 2 bases, J lost 4 bases, and 3 bases stayed unmatched. The V gene's germline CDR1 is MNHEY and CDR2 SVGAGI. CDR3 DNA: TGTGCCAGCAGTTACACAGGGGGCTCATATAATTCACCCCTCCACTTT. The encoded protein is CASSYTGGSYNSPLHF.

V usage is TRBV29-1 and J usage is TRBJ2-5, with 9 bases matching TRBD1. This CDR3 region has 14 residues. The germline V gene encodes CDR1 SQVTM and CDR2 ANQGSEA. V gave up 5 bases and J gave up 3 bases; unmatched junction bases: 7. The DNA for the CDR3 is TGCAGCGTTCACGGGACAGGGATAGAAGAGACCCAGTACTTC. It yields the protein CSVHGTGIEETQYF.

The chain uses TRBV27 and TRBJ2-2, with TRBD2 matching 7 bases. Germline-derived CDR1 and CDR2 are MNHEY and SMNVEV (reference sequence). V lost 5 bases and J lost 3; bases outside the gene matches: 12. The CDR3 is 17 residues long. The CDR3 nucleotides are TGTGCCAGCAGTGTTTGGGGGGGATCCTCGGACACCGGGGAGCTGTTTTTT. Amino acid sequence: CASSVWGGSSDTGELFF.

The chain combines TRBV6-5 with TRBJ1-1, with unresolved D. V dropped 2 bases and J dropped 0 bases, with 13 bases sitting between them. Germline V gene data show CDR1 as MNHEY and CDR2 as SVGAGI. This CDR3 has 16 residues. In nucleotides, the CDR3 is TGTGCCAGCAGTTACGCGGGTTGGGAATTGAACACTGAAGCTTTCTTT. Translation: CASSYAGWELNTEAFF.